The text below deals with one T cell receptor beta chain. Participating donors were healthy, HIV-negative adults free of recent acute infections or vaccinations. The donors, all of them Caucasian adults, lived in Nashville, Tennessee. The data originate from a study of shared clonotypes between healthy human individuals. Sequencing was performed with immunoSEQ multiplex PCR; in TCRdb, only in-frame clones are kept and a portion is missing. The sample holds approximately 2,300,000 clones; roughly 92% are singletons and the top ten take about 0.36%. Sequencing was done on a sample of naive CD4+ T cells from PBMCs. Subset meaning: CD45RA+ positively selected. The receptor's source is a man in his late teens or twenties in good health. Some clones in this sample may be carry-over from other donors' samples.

Written as DNA, the CDR3 is TGTGCCAGCTCACCACCGCCCCGCGGGACTAGCGGGAGGGCCCAAAACATTCAGTACTTC. It encodes CASSPPPRGTSGRAQNIQYF. The chain combines TRBV18 with TRBJ2-4, with 16 nucleotides matching TRBD2. Germline trimming cut 0 bases from V and 5 bases from J; bases unmatched to any gene: 10. Germline CDR1 KGHSH, CDR2 LQKENI. The CDR3 has 20 residues.